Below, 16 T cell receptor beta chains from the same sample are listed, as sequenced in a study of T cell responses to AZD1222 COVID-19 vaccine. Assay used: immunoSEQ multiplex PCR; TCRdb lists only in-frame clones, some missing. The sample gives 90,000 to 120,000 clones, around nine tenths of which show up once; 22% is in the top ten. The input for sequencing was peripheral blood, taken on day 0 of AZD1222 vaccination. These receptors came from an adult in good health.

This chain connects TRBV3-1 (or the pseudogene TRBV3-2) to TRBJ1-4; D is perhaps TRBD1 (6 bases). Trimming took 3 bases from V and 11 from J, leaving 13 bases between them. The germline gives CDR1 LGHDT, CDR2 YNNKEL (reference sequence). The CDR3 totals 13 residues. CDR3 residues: CASSQDDRRKLFF. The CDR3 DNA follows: TGTGCCAGCAGCCAGGACGACAGGCGGAAACTGTTTTTT.

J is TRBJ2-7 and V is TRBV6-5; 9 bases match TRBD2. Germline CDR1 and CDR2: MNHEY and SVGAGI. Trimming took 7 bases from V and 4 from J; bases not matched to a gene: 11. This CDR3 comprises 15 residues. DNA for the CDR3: TGTGCCAGCAAGGAGGCGGGGGGGCCCGGTTACGAGCAGTACTTC. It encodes CASKEAGGPGYEQYF.

This chain's CDR3 is CATSLSLGRGHEQYF. The CDR3 nucleotides read TGTGCCACCAGCCTCTCCCTCGGTAGGGGCCACGAGCAGTACTTC. The chain employs TRBV15 and TRBJ2-7; a weak D match, TRBD1 (5 bases). Germline CDR1 LNHNV, CDR2 YYDKDF (reference sequence). The CDR3 runs to 15 residues. V lost 5 bases and J 5 bases, leaving 19 bases between the germline ends.

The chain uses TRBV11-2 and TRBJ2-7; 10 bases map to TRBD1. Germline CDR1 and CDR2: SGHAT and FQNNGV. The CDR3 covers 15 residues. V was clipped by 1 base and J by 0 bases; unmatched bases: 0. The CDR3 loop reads CASSLGTGGSYEQYF. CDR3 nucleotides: TGTGCCAGCAGCTTAGGGACAGGGGGCTCCTACGAGCAGTACTTC. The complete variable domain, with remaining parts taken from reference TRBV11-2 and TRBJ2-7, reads EAGVAQSPRYKIIEKRQSVAFWCNPISGHATLYWYQQILGQGPKLLIQFQNNGVVDDSQLPKDRFSAERLKGVDSTLKIQPAKLEDSAVYLCASSLGTGGSYEQYFGPGTRLTVT.

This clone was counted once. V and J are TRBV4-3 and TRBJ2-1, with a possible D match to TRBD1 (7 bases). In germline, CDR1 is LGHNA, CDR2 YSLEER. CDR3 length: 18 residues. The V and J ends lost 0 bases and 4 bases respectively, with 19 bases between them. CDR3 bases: TGCGCCAGCAGCCAAGATCCCATGGGACCAGGGGGGTACAATGAGCAGTTCTTC. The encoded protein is CASSQDPMGPGGYNEQFF.

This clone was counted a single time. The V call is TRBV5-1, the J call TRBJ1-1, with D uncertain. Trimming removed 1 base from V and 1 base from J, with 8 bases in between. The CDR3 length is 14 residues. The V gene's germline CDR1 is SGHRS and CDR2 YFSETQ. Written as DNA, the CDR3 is TGCGCCAGCAGCTTGCTCGATCAGAACACTGAAGCTTTCTTT. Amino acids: CASSLLDQNTEAFF.

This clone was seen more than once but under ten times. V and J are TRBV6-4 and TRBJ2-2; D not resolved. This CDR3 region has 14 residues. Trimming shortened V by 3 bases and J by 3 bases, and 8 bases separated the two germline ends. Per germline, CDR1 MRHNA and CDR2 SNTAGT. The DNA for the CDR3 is TGTGCCAGCAGTGATAGGGCAGACACCGGGGAGCTGTTTTTT. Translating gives CASSDRADTGELFF.

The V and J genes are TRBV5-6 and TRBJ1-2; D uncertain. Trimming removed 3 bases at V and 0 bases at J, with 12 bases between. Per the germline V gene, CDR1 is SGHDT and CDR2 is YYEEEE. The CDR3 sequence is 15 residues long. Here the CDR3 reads CASSSPTATNYGYTF. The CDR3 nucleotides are TGTGCCAGCAGCTCCCCGACGGCTACTAACTATGGCTACACCTTC. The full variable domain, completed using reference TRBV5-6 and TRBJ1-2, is DAGVTQSPTHLIKTRGQQVTLRCSPKSGHDTVSWYQQALGQGPQFIFQYYEEEERQRGNFPDRFSGHQFPNYSSELNVNALLLGDSALYLCASSSPTATNYGYTFGSGTRLTVV.

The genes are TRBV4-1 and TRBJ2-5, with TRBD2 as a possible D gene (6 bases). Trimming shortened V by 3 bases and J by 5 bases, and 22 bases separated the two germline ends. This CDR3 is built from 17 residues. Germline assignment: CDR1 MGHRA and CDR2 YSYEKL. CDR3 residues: CASSHPRRGRLMETQYF. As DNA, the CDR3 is TGCGCCAGCAGCCACCCCCGTCGGGGGAGGCTTATGGAGACCCAGTACTTC.

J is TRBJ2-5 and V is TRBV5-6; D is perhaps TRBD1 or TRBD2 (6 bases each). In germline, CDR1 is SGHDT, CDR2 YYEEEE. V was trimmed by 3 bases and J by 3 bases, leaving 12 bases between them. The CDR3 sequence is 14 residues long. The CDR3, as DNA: TGTGCCAGCAGCTCCCGGGGGCGAGAAGAGACCCAGTACTTC. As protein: CASSSRGREETQYF.

DNA of the CDR3: TGCAGCGTTGTGGTAGCGGGGGCCTACAATGAGCAGTTCTTC. Residues: CSVVVAGAYNEQFF. V gene TRBV29-1 combines with J gene TRBJ2-1; 9 positions match TRBD2. With V trimmed by 4 bases and J by 2 bases, 3 bases remained unmatched. In germline, CDR1 is SQVTM, CDR2 ANQGSEA. The CDR3 totals 14 residues.

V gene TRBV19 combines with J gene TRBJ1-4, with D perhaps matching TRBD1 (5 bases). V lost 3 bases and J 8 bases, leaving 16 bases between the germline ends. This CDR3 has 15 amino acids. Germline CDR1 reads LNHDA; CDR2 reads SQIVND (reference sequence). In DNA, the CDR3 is TGTGCCAGTAGTATCCCGCGGACCGGGGGGGAAAAACTGTTTTTT. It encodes CASSIPRTGGEKLFF.

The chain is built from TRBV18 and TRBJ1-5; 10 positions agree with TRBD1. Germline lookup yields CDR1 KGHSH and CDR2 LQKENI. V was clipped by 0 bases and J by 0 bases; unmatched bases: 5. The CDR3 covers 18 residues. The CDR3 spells CASSPPGQGSYSNQPQHF. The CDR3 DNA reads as TGTGCCAGCTCACCACCGGGACAGGGGAGCTATAGCAATCAGCCCCAGCATTTT. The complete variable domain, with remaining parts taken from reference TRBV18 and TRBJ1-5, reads NAGVMQNPRHLVRRRGQEARLRCSPMKGHSHVYWYRQLPEEGLKFMVYLQKENIIDESGMPKERFSAEFPKEGPSILRIQQVVRGDSAAYFCASSPPGQGSYSNQPQHFGDGTRLSIL.

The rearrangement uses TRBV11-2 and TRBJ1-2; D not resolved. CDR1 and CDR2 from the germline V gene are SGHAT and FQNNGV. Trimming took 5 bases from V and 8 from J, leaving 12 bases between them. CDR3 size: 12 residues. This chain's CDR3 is CASSKKGMGYTF. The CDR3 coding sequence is TGTGCCAGCAGCAAGAAGGGTATGGGCTACACCTTC. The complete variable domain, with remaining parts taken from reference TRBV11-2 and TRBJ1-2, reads EAGVAQSPRYKIIEKRQSVAFWCNPISGHATLYWYQQILGQGPKLLIQFQNNGVVDDSQLPKDRFSAERLKGVDSTLKIQPAKLEDSAVYLCASSKKGMGYTFGSGTRLTVV.

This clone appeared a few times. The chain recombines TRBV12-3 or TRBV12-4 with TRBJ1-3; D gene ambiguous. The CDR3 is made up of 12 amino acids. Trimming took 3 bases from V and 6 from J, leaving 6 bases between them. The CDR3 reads CASSFPENTIYF. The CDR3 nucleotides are TGTGCCAGCAGTTTTCCGGAAAACACCATATATTTT.

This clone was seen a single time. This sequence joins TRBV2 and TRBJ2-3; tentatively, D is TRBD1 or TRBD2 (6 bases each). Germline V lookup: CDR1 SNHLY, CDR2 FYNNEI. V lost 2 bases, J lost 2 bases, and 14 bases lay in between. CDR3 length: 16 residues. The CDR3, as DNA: TGTGCCAGCAGTGAACAGATGGGGGGCGCCACAGATACGCAGTATTTT. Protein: CASSEQMGGATDTQYF.